This entry lists 15 T cell receptor beta chains sequenced from one sample in a study of blood T cell repertoires in COVID-19. Assay: immunoSEQ multiplex PCR; the TCRdb copy retains only in-frame clones and omits some. The sample lists about 360,000 clones, less than 90% occurring once. Input material: peripheral blood. These TCRs come from a woman aged 55-75 years with COVID-19, enrolled during active disease.

The chain has TRBV5-1 and TRBJ1-2; 7 bases are a match to TRBD1. The V segment lost 4 bases and the J segment 7 bases; nucleotides outside the gene matches: 10. From germline, CDR1 is SGHRS and CDR2 YFSETQ. The CDR3 runs to 14 residues. CDR3 DNA: TGCGCCAGCAGCCTGCAAGGGGGCTCTAGTGGCTACACCTTC. This gives the protein CASSLQGGSSGYTF.

The CDR3 loop reads CASDPGQNYGYTF. In DNA form, the CDR3 reads TGTGCCAGTGATCCGGGACAAAACTATGGCTACACCTTC. The chain has TRBV19 and TRBJ1-2; perhaps TRBD1 as D (6 bases). Trimming removed 8 bases at V and 2 bases at J, with 12 bases between. The germline V gene has CDR1 LNHDA and CDR2 SQIVND (reference sequence). This CDR3 has 13 amino acids.

In its sample, this clone was seen a few times. V and J are TRBV14 and TRBJ2-2, with D possibly matching TRBD2 (5 bases). Germline lookup yields CDR1 SGHDN and CDR2 FVKESK. The CDR3 spans 16 residues. Trimming shortened V by 2 bases and J by 1 base, and 11 bases separated the two germline ends. The CDR3 bases are TGTGCCAGCAGCCAATGGCTAGCTTTGAACACCGGGGAGCTGTTTTTT. It codes for CASSQWLALNTGELFF.

V gene TRBV27 combines with J gene TRBJ2-3, with TRBD1 matching 9 bases. Germline CDR1 is MNHEY and CDR2 is SMNVEV (reference sequence). J gave up 4 bases and V 5 bases, and 7 bases lay outside the gene matches. The CDR3 is 15 amino acids. CDR3 in DNA: TGTGCCAGCAGTCCCTGGGACAGGGAAGCAGATACGCAGTATTTT. Protein sequence: CASSPWDREADTQYF.

The gene calls are TRBV5-4 and TRBJ2-7; weak D call: TRBD1 (5 bases). Germline V gene lookup returns CDR1 SGHNT and CDR2 YYREEE (reference sequence). The CDR3 has 14 amino acids. Trimming stripped 4 bases from V and 0 bases from J, with 11 bases between. In DNA, the CDR3 is TGTGCCAGCAGCCCCCAGACAGACTCCTACGAGCAGTACTTC. Protein sequence: CASSPQTDSYEQYF.

Comment on this clone: This sample also contains other DNA sequences that code for the same CDR3. The chain is built from TRBV5-1 and TRBJ1-2; 7 bases fit TRBD1. CDR1 is SGHRS, CDR2 YFSETQ, per germline. This CDR3 has 14 residues. V trimming: 4 bases; J trimming: 4 bases; junction bases outside the gene matches: 7. The CDR3 nucleotides read TGCGCCAGCAGCGACGGACAGGTTCTCTATGGCTACACCTTC. Translating gives CASSDGQVLYGYTF. Looking up the rest from reference TRBV5-1 and TRBJ1-2 gives the full variable domain: KAGVTQTPRYLIKTRGQQVTLSCSPISGHRSVSWYQQTPGQGLQFLFEYFSETQRNKGNFPGRFSGRQFSNSRSEMNVSTLELGDSALYLCASSDGQVLYGYTFGSGTRLTVV.

This chain joins TRBV6-6 and TRBJ1-2; TRBD1 agrees at 9 bases. Germline trimming cut 4 bases from V and 5 bases from J; bases unmatched to any gene: 5. CDR1 MNHNY and CDR2 SVGAGI come from the germline V gene (reference sequence). The CDR3 length is 14 residues. CDR3 residues: CASSLGQGVYGYTF. Here the CDR3 DNA reads TGTGCCAGCAGTTTGGGACAGGGCGTGTATGGCTACACCTTC.

For the CDR3, the DNA is TGTGCCAGCAGCCCCCGAGGCATAGAGGGCTACACCTTC. The encoded protein is CASSPRGIEGYTF. This chain connects TRBV7-9 to TRBJ1-2; D call uncertain. This CDR3 has 13 residues. Germline V gene lookup returns CDR1 SEHNR and CDR2 FQNEAQ (reference sequence). Trimming took 5 bases from V and 8 from J, leaving 15 bases between them.

The V gene is TRBV11-2, the J gene TRBJ2-7; 9 bases are a match to TRBD1. In germline, CDR1 is SGHAT, CDR2 FQNNGV. CDR3 size: 15 residues. Germline trimming cut 5 bases from V and 6 bases from J; bases unmatched to any gene: 11. The CDR3 protein is CASSLYLTGGGEQYF. CDR3 DNA: TGTGCCAGCAGCCTATATCTTACAGGGGGCGGCGAGCAGTACTTC.

The chain couples TRBV5-4 to TRBJ2-3; 8 nucleotides line up with TRBD2. The CDR3 is made up of 15 amino acids. V lost 2 bases to trimming and J lost 5 bases; unmatched junction nucleotides: 7. Germline CDR1 and CDR2: SGHNT and YYREEE (reference sequence). The CDR3 protein is CASSFAGLEVDTQYF. Here the CDR3 DNA reads TGTGCCAGCAGCTTCGCGGGACTAGAGGTAGATACGCAGTATTTT.

V gene TRBV9 combines with J gene TRBJ2-3, with D perhaps TRBD1 (5 bases). The CDR3 totals 15 residues. The germline gives CDR1 SGDLS, CDR2 YYNGEE. The V end was cut by 0 bases, the J end by 11 bases, with 19 bases between. This CDR3 is CASSVASRGLVEQYF. CDR3 nucleotides: TGTGCCAGCAGCGTAGCTAGTAGGGGCCTAGTGGAGCAGTATTTT.

This sequence joins TRBV19 and TRBJ1-2, with D possibly matching TRBD1 (6 bases). The germline CDR1 and CDR2 sequences are LNHDA and SQIVND (reference sequence). This CDR3 comprises 13 residues. V was cut by 6 bases and J by 4 bases, with 12 bases left in between. CDR3 sequence (DNA): TGTGCCAGTAGCATACAGGGTCCCTATGGCTACACCTTC. Translated, it gives CASSIQGPYGYTF.

The chain uses TRBV7-9 and TRBJ1-2; D unresolved. This CDR3 has 13 residues. Germline V lookup: CDR1 SEHNR, CDR2 FQNEAQ (reference sequence). Trimming shortened V by 5 bases and J by 2 bases, and 9 bases separated the two germline ends. The CDR3 DNA reads as TGTGCCAGCAGCGCCAAGGAGAACTATGGCTACACCTTC. Translation gives CASSAKENYGYTF.

This chain connects TRBV5-6 to TRBJ1-3, with TRBD1 matching 9 bases. This CDR3 comprises 18 residues. Losses at the gene ends were 4 bases for V and 3 bases for J; bases not matched to a gene: 14. Germline V CDR1 and CDR2: SGHDT, YYEEEE. CDR3 region: CASSPSDRGLPHGNTIYF. CDR3 in DNA: TGTGCCAGCAGCCCCTCGGACAGGGGCCTGCCTCATGGAAACACCATATATTTT.

This chain links TRBV7-6 with TRBJ2-5; no reliable D call. Deletions cut 0 bases from V and 2 bases from J, with 7 bases between. Germline lookup yields CDR1 SGHVS and CDR2 FNYEAQ. This CDR3 contains 14 residues. CDR3 region: CASSLAVGQETQYF. DNA for the CDR3: TGTGCCAGCAGCTTAGCTGTCGGGCAAGAGACCCAGTACTTC.